This passage covers 32 T cell receptor beta chains from one sample sequenced in a study of human T cells and chemical hapten exposure. Noted time point: healthy volunteer bleed at 2 weeks. Total RNA was isolated from whole blood that had not been fractionated. TCRdb re-analysed the RACE reads in MiXCR, keeping a single row per CDR3 protein. This sample carries over 85,000 distinct CDR3 sequences, 8.5% to 9% of them seen once, and the ten largest clones take approximately 2.9%. The source material was whole blood. Receptors originate from a female donor in good health. Some clones in this sample may be carry-over from other donors' samples.

This chain links TRBV5-1 with TRBJ2-1; 14 nucleotides agree with TRBD2. Germline trimming cut 7 bases from V and 10 bases from J; bases unmatched to any gene: 10. CDR3 length: 15 residues. The germline CDR1 and CDR2 sequences are SGHRS and YFSETQ. The CDR3 here is CASGPTSGRAKEQFF. In nucleotides, the CDR3 is TGCGCCAGCGGCCCGACTAGCGGGAGGGCCAAGGAGCAGTTCTTC.

CDR3 residues: CASRRTGPNQPQHF. Here the CDR3 DNA reads TGTGCCAGCAGAAGGACAGGTCCCAATCAGCCCCAGCATTTT. The rearrangement joins TRBV28 to TRBJ1-5; 7 bases match TRBD1. CDR1 is MDHEN, CDR2 SYDVKM, per germline. The CDR3 covers 14 residues. V dropped 6 bases and J dropped 3; count of bases not matched to a gene: 5.

CDR3 sequence (DNA): TGTGCCAGCAGGGCAGCGGGACGCTCCTACAATGAGCAGTTCTTC. Protein: CASRAAGRSYNEQFF. The chain joins TRBV12-3 or TRBV12-4 to TRBJ2-1, with 7 positions matching TRBD2. The V segment lost 6 bases and the J segment 0 bases; nucleotides outside the gene matches: 5. This CDR3 comprises 15 residues.

The chain joins TRBV2 to TRBJ2-3, with 11 bases that match TRBD1. This CDR3 has 21 residues. V dropped 3 bases and J dropped 2; count of bases not matched to a gene: 19. Germline V gene data show CDR1 as SNHLY and CDR2 as FYNNEI. The chain's CDR3 is CASSDSLRGQGVGSTTDTQYF. The CDR3 coding sequence is TGTGCCAGCAGTGACAGTCTCCGGGGACAGGGGGTCGGGAGCACCACAGATACGCAGTATTTT.

The V gene is TRBV5-1, the J gene TRBJ1-2, with D possibly being TRBD1 (6 bases). Germline V CDR1 and CDR2: SGHRS, YFSETQ. CDR3 size: 14 residues. The V end was cut by 0 bases, the J end by 4 bases, with 10 bases between. In nucleotides, the CDR3 is TGCGCCAGCAGCTTGGAAGACAGGCTCTATGGCTACACCTTC. Protein: CASSLEDRLYGYTF. The complete variable domain, with remaining parts taken from reference TRBV5-1 and TRBJ1-2, reads KAGVTQTPRYLIKTRGQQVTLSCSPISGHRSVSWYQQTPGQGLQFLFEYFSETQRNKGNFPGRFSGRQFSNSRSEMNVSTLELGDSALYLCASSLEDRLYGYTFGSGTRLTVV.

This clonotype has ten or more counts. The chain is built from TRBV20-1 and TRBJ2-1; 11 bases agree with TRBD2. The CDR3 extends over 15 amino acids. J lost 8 bases, V lost 5 bases, and 11 bases had no gene match. Germline-derived CDR1 and CDR2 are DFQATT and SNEGSKA (reference sequence). In DNA, the CDR3 is TGCAGTGCTGGACCCACTAGCGGGAGCTTCTATGAGCAGTTCTTC. Translated, it gives CSAGPTSGSFYEQFF.

Worth noting for this clonotype: A read error is possible here, since a much larger clone lies one base away. This rearrangement joins TRBV7-9 to TRBJ1-5; D might be TRBD1 (6 bases). CDR3 length equals 14 residues. Per germline, CDR1 SEHNR and CDR2 FQNEAQ (reference sequence). CDR3 amino acids: CANSSDRGNQPQHF. In DNA form, the CDR3 reads TGTGCCAACAGCTCGGACAGAGGTAATCAGCCCCAGCATTTT.

The chain uses TRBV29-1 and TRBJ2-7; TRBD1 or TRBD2 may be the D gene (5 bases each). CDR3 length equals 15 residues. Germline V gene sequence: CDR1 SQVTM, CDR2 ANQGSEA. V lost 0 bases, J lost 0 bases, and 12 bases lay in between. This chain's CDR3 is CSVEDRQGPSYEQYF. DNA of the CDR3: TGCAGCGTTGAAGACCGGCAGGGACCCTCCTACGAGCAGTACTTC.

This clonotype was counted only a few times. The chain employs TRBV28 and TRBJ2-2, with D tentatively TRBD1 (6 bases). Germline V gives CDR1 MDHEN, CDR2 SYDVKM. This CDR3 is built from 15 residues. The ends were cut back, 7 bases at V and 1 base at J, with 13 bases in the middle. The CDR3 loop is CASTRGRWNTGELFF. In DNA form, the CDR3 reads TGTGCCAGCACCAGGGGCAGGTGGAACACCGGGGAGCTGTTTTTT.

The rearrangement links TRBV6-2 or TRBV6-3 to TRBJ1-2; D is undetermined. The CDR3 covers 12 residues. Germline V gene data show CDR1 as MNHEY and CDR2 as SVGEGT. Trimming shortened V by 6 bases and J by 4 bases, and 9 bases separated the two germline ends. CDR3 bases: TGTGCCAGCAGAACTGGAGTCTATGGCTACACCTTC. As protein: CASRTGVYGYTF.

The chain recombines TRBV28 with TRBJ2-5; 11 bases fit TRBD1. V lost 4 bases to trimming and J lost 5 bases; unmatched junction nucleotides: 9. The CDR3 is 16 amino acids. Germline V gene data show CDR1 as MDHEN and CDR2 as SYDVKM. For the CDR3, the DNA is TGTGCCAGCAGTTGCCACGGACAGGGGGCGCGGGAGACCCAGTACTTC. This sequence encodes CASSCHGQGARETQYF.

Concerning this clonotype: This clone may be a read error of a much larger clone one base away. The rearrangement links TRBV7-2 to TRBJ2-3; 9 positions match TRBD2. This CDR3 contains 15 residues. CDR1 SGHTA and CDR2 FQGNSA come from the germline V gene. CDR3 sequence (DNA): TGTGCCAGCAGTCTAGCGGGATGGGGAACAGATACGAAGTATTTT. Protein sequence: CASSLAGWGTDTKYF.

The rearrangement joins TRBV6-6 to TRBJ2-1; tentatively, D is TRBD2 (6 bases). Germline V gene sequence: CDR1 MNHNY, CDR2 SVGAGI (reference sequence). This CDR3 has 14 amino acids. The germline V and J ends were trimmed by 5 bases and 3 bases, with 11 bases remaining between them. The CDR3 here is CASSIETSYNEQFF. The DNA for the CDR3 is TGTGCCAGCAGTATCGAGACTAGCTACAATGAGCAGTTCTTC.

This clonotype has only a few counts. This chain links TRBV28 with TRBJ2-7, with 10 bases that match TRBD2. Germline V gene sequence: CDR1 MDHEN, CDR2 SYDVKM. The CDR3 length is 15 residues. J lost 3 bases, V lost 8 bases, and 10 bases had no gene match. CDR3 coding DNA: TGTGCCAGCTTAAACCGTCCTAGCGGGAGCTACGAGCAGTACTTC. Its protein is CASLNRPSGSYEQYF.

The rearrangement joins TRBV7-9 to TRBJ2-5, with D perhaps TRBD2 (6 bases). Trimming removed 4 bases at V and 1 base at J, with 13 bases between. This CDR3 contains 15 residues. The germline V gene encodes CDR1 SEHNR and CDR2 FQNEAQ (reference sequence). CDR3 sequence reads: CASSSRDFSQETQYF. CDR3 DNA: TGTGCCAGCAGCTCCCGGGACTTTTCCCAAGAGACCCAGTACTTC.

The CDR3: CAWSMERSPLHF. As DNA, the CDR3 is TGTGCCTGGAGTATGGAGCGATCACCCCTCCACTTT. The V gene is TRBV30, the J gene TRBJ1-6; D gene ambiguous. Germline lookup yields CDR1 GTSNPN and CDR2 SVGIG (reference sequence). Trimming left V 2 bases short and J 10 bases short, with 9 bases between. This CDR3 has 12 amino acids.

In this sample, this clonotype turned up a few times. The CDR3 nucleotides read TGCGCCAGCAGCCCCTGGGAGGAAACGGGCTACACCTTC. The encoded protein is CASSPWEETGYTF. The rearrangement joins TRBV5-1 to TRBJ1-2, with unresolved D. The CDR3 is 13 amino acids. Germline V gives CDR1 SGHRS, CDR2 YFSETQ. V lost 4 bases to trimming and J lost 8 bases, with 15 bases between them.

The rearrangement links TRBV20-1 to TRBJ2-1; D remains ambiguous. The length of the CDR3 is 14 residues. Germline lookup yields CDR1 DFQATT and CDR2 SNEGSKA (reference sequence). The ends were cut back, 1 base at V and 0 bases at J, with 7 bases in the middle. The chain's CDR3 is CSARAFSSYNEQFF. The CDR3 nucleotides read TGCAGTGCTAGAGCTTTTAGCTCCTACAATGAGCAGTTCTTC.

This clonotype was observed a few times. J is TRBJ2-1 and V is TRBV19; 13 bases align to TRBD2. The germline gives CDR1 LNHDA, CDR2 SQIVND (reference sequence). V gave up 2 bases and J gave up 9 bases; unmatched junction bases: 4. The CDR3 spans 15 residues. The CDR3 nucleotides read TGTGCCAGTAGTATACCTGGACTAGCGGGAGTTGAGCAGTTCTTC. Translating it yields CASSIPGLAGVEQFF.

This clonotype was counted ten times or more. This chain links TRBV6-6 with TRBJ2-7; TRBD1 matches at 10 bases. The ends lost 6 bases at V and 3 bases at J; junction bases unmatched: 5. There are 14 residues in the CDR3. Germline values: CDR1 MNHNY, CDR2 SVGAGI (reference sequence). The CDR3 region is CASRGTGVIYEQYF. CDR3 bases: TGTGCCAGCAGGGGGACAGGGGTGATCTACGAGCAGTACTTC.

This clonotype was observed many times. This rearrangement joins TRBV20-1 to TRBJ1-5; TRBD1 is a possible D gene (5 bases). CDR1 and CDR2 from the germline V gene are DFQATT and SNEGSKA (reference sequence). Trimming left V 5 bases short and J 4 bases short, with 15 bases between. The CDR3 consists of 14 residues. This CDR3 is CSAERGGVNQPQHF. The DNA for the CDR3 is TGCAGTGCTGAGAGGGGCGGGGTTAATCAGCCCCAGCATTTT.

CDR3 sequence reads: CSVGTALEQYF. The CDR3 region has the DNA TGCAGCGTCGGGACGGCCCTCGAGCAGTACTTC. The gene calls are TRBV29-1 and TRBJ2-7, with D possibly called TRBD1 or TRBD2 (5 bases each). The CDR3 length is 11 residues. The ends were cut back, 6 bases at V and 6 bases at J, with 12 bases in the middle. The germline V gene encodes CDR1 SQVTM and CDR2 ANQGSEA.

V gene TRBV6-2 or TRBV6-3 combines with J gene TRBJ2-7, with D possibly TRBD1 on 6 matching bases. Looked up from germline, CDR1 is MNHEY and CDR2 is SVGEGT. V shed 2 bases and J shed 0 bases, with 8 bases lying between them. The CDR3 covers 14 residues. The CDR3 sequence is CASSYADSSYEQYF. CDR3 DNA: TGTGCCAGCAGTTACGCGGACAGCTCCTACGAGCAGTACTTC.

The chain recombines TRBV4-1 with TRBJ2-1; D is uncertain. Germline V gene data show CDR1 as MGHRA and CDR2 as YSYEKL. The CDR3 covers 16 residues. V was clipped by 1 base and J by 0 bases, with 10 bases between them. CDR3 protein: CASSQGWSHSYNEQFF. The CDR3 nucleotides are TGCGCCAGCAGCCAAGGATGGAGTCACTCCTACAATGAGCAGTTCTTC.

Many counts were recorded for this clonotype. This sequence joins TRBV5-1 and TRBJ2-2; 7 nucleotides align to TRBD2. Germline-derived CDR1 and CDR2 are SGHRS and YFSETQ. With 2 bases clipped from V and 5 bases from J, the junction kept 9 bases outside the gene matches. This CDR3 has 16 residues. The CDR3 loop reads CASSFQSSGRTGELFF. Written as DNA, the CDR3 is TGCGCCAGCAGCTTTCAGAGTAGCGGGCGAACCGGGGAGCTGTTTTTT.

The chain has TRBV20-1 and TRBJ2-7, with 8 bases aligning to TRBD2. The germline V gene has CDR1 DFQATT and CDR2 SNEGSKA (reference sequence). Unmatched junction bases numbered 10, after V lost 6 bases and J lost 0 bases. The CDR3 is made up of 15 amino acids. CDR3 region: CSAGGSGRNSYEQYF. CDR3 DNA: TGCAGTGCCGGAGGGAGCGGGAGAAACTCCTACGAGCAGTACTTC.

V is TRBV3-1 and J is TRBJ2-7; 11 bases match TRBD1. From germline, CDR1 is LGHDT and CDR2 YNNKEL (reference sequence). The CDR3 consists of 13 residues. V trimming: 3 bases; J trimming: 6 bases; junction bases outside the gene matches: 1. CDR3 in DNA: TGTGCCAGCAGCCACGGACAGGGGGCCGAGCAGTACTTC. It codes for CASSHGQGAEQYF.

This clonotype occurred many times. This chain uses TRBV6-5 with TRBJ2-1, with 13 bases identical to TRBD2. The CDR3 consists of 16 residues. Looked up from germline, CDR1 is MNHEY and CDR2 is SVGAGI. Trimming at V came to 0 bases and at J to 8 bases, leaving 4 bases not matched to a gene. The CDR3 sequence: CASSYSRTSGRDEQFF. Here the CDR3 DNA reads TGTGCCAGCAGTTACTCGCGCACTAGCGGGAGGGATGAGCAGTTCTTC.

The sample holds a few counts of this clonotype. DNA for the CDR3: TGTGCCTGGAGTGGGATGAACACTGAAGCTTTCTTT. It translates to CAWSGMNTEAFF. The J gene is TRBJ1-1, the V gene TRBV30; D is uncertain. The V end was cut by 1 base, the J end by 0 bases, with 3 bases between. The CDR3 contains 12 residues. Germline CDR1 reads GTSNPN; CDR2 reads SVGIG (reference sequence).

This clonotype was detected a few times. The CDR3 bases are TGCAGTGCTTCACCGGACAGGGGGAATCAGCCCCAGCATTTT. This encodes CSASPDRGNQPQHF. This chain links TRBV20-1 with TRBJ1-5; 10 bases are a match to TRBD1. The CDR3 loop spans 14 amino acids. Germline-derived CDR1 and CDR2 are DFQATT and SNEGSKA (reference sequence). The V segment lost 5 bases and the J segment 4 bases; nucleotides outside the gene matches: 5.

This clonotype was observed a handful of times. The junction and the germline gene differ at one end; a read error may be behind it. This rearrangement joins TRBV12-3 or TRBV12-4 to TRBJ1-2; the D is unclear. The CDR3 is 12 residues long. The CDR3 DNA reads as TGTGCCAGCAGTGTAGCCCGTTATGGCTACACCTTC. Encoded protein: CASSVARYGYTF.

The rearrangement links TRBV14 to TRBJ2-4; 8 nucleotides align to TRBD1. In germline, CDR1 is SGHDN, CDR2 FVKESK. This CDR3 spans 16 amino acids. Germline trimming cut 2 bases from V and 0 bases from J; bases unmatched to any gene: 3. CDR3 sequence: CASSQMTGVAKNIQYF. The CDR3 DNA reads TGTGCCAGCAGCCAAATGACAGGGGTAGCCAAAAACATTCAGTACTTC.